This section outlines one T cell receptor beta chain sequence together with its context. In the study's own analysis: Reference gene primer amplification yielded estimated nucleated cell counts. This table comes from immunoSEQ multiplex PCR, and its TCRdb copy is limited to in-frame clones, with some not included. That table furnishes V, J and clone size, whereas the DNA furnished D and trimming. The profile shows under 250,000 clones, 82% of them singletons. The V segment lost 5 bases and the J segment 8 bases; nucleotides outside the gene matches: 5. The CDR3 is 12 amino acids. Germline assignment: CDR1 SEHNR and CDR2 FQNEAQ (reference sequence). One Seattle source followed patients from active infection through their disease course. This specimen belongs to a study of blood T cell repertoires in COVID-19. Looking at the study overall: Spain, Italy and the United States supplied samples that represented acute and convalescent COVID-19. Sample material is recorded as cDNA or gDNA derived from T cells, B-cell-depleted T cells, or PBMCs.

This clonotype was obtained from a woman aged 70-85 years with COVID-19, enrolled during active disease. The rearrangement links TRBV7-9 to TRBJ1-2; 7 bases agree with TRBD1. The sequencing sample was made of peripheral blood. The CDR3 sequence: CASSPDRTGYTF. The CDR3 nucleotides are TGTGCCAGCAGCCCGGACAGGACCGGCTACACCTTC.